This entry concerns a single TCR beta chain. The antigen remains undetermined. This CDR3 contains 13 residues. Germline CDR1 MGHDK, CDR2 SYGVNS. V was clipped by 5 bases and J by 8 bases, with 15 bases between them. The data stem from a study of T cell responses to AZD1222 COVID-19 vaccine. Study-level results: The breadth and depth of Spike-specific TCRs increased once two AZD1222 doses had been given. Repertoires were collected only later (after the peak T cell response had occurred). Clonal diversity was possibly underestimated, and the donors were mostly white British, with more females.

Sequencing was performed with immunoSEQ multiplex PCR; in TCRdb, only in-frame clones are kept and a portion is missing. The table includes 130,000 to 150,000 clones, about 86% detected once. The TCR comes from an adult who received the AZD1222 COVID-19 vaccine. Sequenced material: peripheral blood, taken 28 days after the second AZD1222 dose. This rearrangement joins TRBV25-1 to TRBJ1-1; possible D gene TRBD1, 6 bases. The CDR3 nucleotides read TGTGCCAGCAGTAACCCCGGGGGCGCGGAAGCTTTCTTT. This translates into CASSNPGGAEAFF.